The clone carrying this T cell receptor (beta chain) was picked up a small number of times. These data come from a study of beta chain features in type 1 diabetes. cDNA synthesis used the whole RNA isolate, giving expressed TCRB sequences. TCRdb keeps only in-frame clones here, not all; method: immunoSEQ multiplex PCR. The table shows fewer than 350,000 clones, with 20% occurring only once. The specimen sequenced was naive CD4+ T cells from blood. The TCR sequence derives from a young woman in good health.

The CDR3 reads CASSFVNTQYF. The CDR3, as DNA: TGTGCCAGCAGCTTCGTAAATACGCAGTATTTT. The rearrangement uses TRBV7-2 and TRBJ2-3; the D is unclear. Per the germline V gene, CDR1 is SGHTA and CDR2 is FQGNSA. Trimming cost V 3 bases and J 7 bases, with 5 bases left between them. The CDR3 loop spans 11 amino acids.